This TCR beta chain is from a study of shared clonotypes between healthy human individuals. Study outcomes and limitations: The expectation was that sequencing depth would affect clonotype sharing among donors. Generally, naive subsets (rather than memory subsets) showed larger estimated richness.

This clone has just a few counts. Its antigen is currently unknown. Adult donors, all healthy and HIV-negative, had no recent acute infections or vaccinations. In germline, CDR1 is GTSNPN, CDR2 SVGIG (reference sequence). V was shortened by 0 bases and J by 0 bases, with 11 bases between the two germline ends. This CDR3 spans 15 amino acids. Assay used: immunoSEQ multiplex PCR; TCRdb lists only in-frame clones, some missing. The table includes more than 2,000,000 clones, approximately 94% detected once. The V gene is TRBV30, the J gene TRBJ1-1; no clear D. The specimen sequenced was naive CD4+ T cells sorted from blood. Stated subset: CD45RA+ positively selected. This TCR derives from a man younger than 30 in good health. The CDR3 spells CAWSVLVGLNTEAFF. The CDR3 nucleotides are TGTGCCTGGAGTGTACTAGTTGGACTGAACACTGAAGCTTTCTTT. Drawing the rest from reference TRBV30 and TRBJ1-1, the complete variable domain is SQTIHQWPATLVQPVGSPLSLECTVEGTSNPNLYWYRQAAGRGLQLLFYSVGIGQISSEVPQNLSASRPQDRQFILSSKKLLLSDSGFYLCAWSVLVGLNTEAFFGQGTRLTVV.